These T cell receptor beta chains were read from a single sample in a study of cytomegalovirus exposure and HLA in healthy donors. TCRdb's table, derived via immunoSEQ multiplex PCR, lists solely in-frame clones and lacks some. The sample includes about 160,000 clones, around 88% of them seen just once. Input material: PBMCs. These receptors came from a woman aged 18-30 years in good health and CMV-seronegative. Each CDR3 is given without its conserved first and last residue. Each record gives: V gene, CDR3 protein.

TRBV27 ASSFLGADQPQH
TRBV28 ASSQLPGQKNTEAF
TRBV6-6 ASRGGRGSYEQY
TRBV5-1 ASRAGGNEQF
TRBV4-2 ASSHRGMDQETQY
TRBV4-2 ASSHPWGGGEQF
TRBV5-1 ASSLGQGLYGYT
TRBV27 ASSTTGAYEQY
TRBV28 ASSFSGGETQY
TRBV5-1 ASSLASGSMNEQF
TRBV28 ASSFSGGANGYT
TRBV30 AWNGRGNTGELF
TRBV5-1 ASSSYTPGLNTEAF
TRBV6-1 ASSGRTGGEDEQY
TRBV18 ASSLQRNTEAF
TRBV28 ASSFKADGLTGELF
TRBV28 ASSLRTGHRSGANVLT
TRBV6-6 ASSYGGLARTDTQY
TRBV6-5 ASSYAVAGGIRAF
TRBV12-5 ASGFAGTSGRAADTQY
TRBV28 ASSLTSLQENIQY
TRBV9 ASSVGLAGAPYEQY
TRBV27 ASSLSSRVPEAF
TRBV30 AWRGQGASQPQH
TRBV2 ASRLQSTNEKLF
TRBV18 ASSQGVEETQY
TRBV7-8 ASSPGGGSDTEAF
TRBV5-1 ASSLDSYTEAF
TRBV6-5 ASKIPRATTETQY
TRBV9 ASSPQGQLYGYT
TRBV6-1 ASSEESKDYGYT
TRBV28 ASGEGDYNEQF
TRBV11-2 ASSSSDQPQH
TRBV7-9 ASSLGGQGGEQY
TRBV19 ASSVGSALH
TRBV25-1 ASSSGEYTGELF
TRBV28 ASRAGTGSLHPYNEQF
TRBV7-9 ASRPIGDRGGLWEQY
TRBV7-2 ASSFDRNYEQY
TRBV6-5 ASSYSSAGGQPQH
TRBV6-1 ASSEAPESGQGEEQY
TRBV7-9 ASSFFQGAGNTEAF
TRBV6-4 ASSSGDTQY
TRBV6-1 ASSAGSSGSVHEQF
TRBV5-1 ASSFSYRGAYAF
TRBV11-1 ASSLEASGLYEQY
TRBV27 ASSFGIERF
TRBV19 ASSPTNQPQH
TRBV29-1 SVEERVGFPYEQY
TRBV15 ATSRVRTEGDTQY
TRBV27 ASSLRAMINYGYT
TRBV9 ASSASGRADEQY
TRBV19 ASSRDSSPLDRRNQPQH